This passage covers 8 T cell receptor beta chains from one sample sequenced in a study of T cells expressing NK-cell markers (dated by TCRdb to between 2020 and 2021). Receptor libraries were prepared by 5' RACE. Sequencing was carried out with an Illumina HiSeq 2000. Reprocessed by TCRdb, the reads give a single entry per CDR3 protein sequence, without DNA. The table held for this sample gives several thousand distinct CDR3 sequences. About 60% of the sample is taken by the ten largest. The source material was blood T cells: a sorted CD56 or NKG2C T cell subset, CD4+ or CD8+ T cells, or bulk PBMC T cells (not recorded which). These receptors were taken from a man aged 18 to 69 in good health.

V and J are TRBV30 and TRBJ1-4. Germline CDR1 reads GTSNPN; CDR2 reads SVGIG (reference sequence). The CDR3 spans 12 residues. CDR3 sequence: CAWSVLREKLFF.

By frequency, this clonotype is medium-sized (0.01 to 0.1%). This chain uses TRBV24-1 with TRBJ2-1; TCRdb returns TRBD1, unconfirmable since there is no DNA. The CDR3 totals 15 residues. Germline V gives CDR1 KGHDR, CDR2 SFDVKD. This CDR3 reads CATGTSTHGYNEQFF.

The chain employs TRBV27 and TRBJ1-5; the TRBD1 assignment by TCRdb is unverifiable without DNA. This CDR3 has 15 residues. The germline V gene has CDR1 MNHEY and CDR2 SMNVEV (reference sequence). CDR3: CASSSTPDRVQPQHF.

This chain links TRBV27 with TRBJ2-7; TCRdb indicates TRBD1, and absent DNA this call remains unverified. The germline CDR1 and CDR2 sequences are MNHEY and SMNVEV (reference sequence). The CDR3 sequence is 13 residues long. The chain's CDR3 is CASSLSLGGLQYF.

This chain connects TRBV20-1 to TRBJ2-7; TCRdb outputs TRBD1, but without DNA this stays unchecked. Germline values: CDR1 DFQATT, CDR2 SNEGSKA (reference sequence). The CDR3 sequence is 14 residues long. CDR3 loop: CSAEGHPSSYEQYF.

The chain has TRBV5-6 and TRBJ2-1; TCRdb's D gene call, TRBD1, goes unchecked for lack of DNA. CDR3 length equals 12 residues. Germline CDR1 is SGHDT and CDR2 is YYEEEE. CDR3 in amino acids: CASSRQETRWFF. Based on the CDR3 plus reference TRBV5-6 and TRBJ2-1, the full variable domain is DAGVTQSPTHLIKTRGQQVTLRCSPKSGHDTVSWYQQALGQGPQFIFQYYEEEERQRGNFPDRFSGHQFPNYSSELNVNALLLGDSALYLCASSRQETRWFFGPGTRLTVL.

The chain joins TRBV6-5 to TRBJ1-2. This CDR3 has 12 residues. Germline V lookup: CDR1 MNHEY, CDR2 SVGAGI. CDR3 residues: CASRDRIIGYTF.

CDR3 loop: CASSPSWGGRYEQYF. This sequence joins TRBV12-3 or TRBV12-4 and TRBJ2-7; TCRdb names TRBD1, which stays unverified in the absence of DNA. CDR3 length equals 15 residues.